The clone carrying this T cell receptor beta chain was seen once. The antigen remains unidentified. This sample is drawn from a study of T cell responses to AZD1222 COVID-19 vaccine. Study conclusions and caveats: With dominance at 160-218 and 743-854, vaccine-associated CD4 TCRs spanned spike.

The CDR3 totals 18 residues. CDR1 and CDR2 from the germline V gene are SEHNR and FQNEAQ (reference sequence). V was shortened by 2 bases and J by 0 bases, with 19 bases between the two germline ends. Sequenced by immunoSEQ multiplex PCR; TCRdb stores in-frame clones only, minus some. The sample records 80,000 to 90,000 clones, about 91% being singletons. The input for sequencing was peripheral blood, taken on day 0 of AZD1222 vaccination. This sequence originates from an adult in good health. The chain recombines TRBV7-9 with TRBJ1-1; tentative D call: TRBD1 (6 bases). CDR3 sequence: CASSLLGGREGLNTEAFF. CDR3 in DNA: TGTGCCAGCAGCTTATTGGGGGGCAGGGAAGGATTGAACACTGAAGCTTTCTTT.